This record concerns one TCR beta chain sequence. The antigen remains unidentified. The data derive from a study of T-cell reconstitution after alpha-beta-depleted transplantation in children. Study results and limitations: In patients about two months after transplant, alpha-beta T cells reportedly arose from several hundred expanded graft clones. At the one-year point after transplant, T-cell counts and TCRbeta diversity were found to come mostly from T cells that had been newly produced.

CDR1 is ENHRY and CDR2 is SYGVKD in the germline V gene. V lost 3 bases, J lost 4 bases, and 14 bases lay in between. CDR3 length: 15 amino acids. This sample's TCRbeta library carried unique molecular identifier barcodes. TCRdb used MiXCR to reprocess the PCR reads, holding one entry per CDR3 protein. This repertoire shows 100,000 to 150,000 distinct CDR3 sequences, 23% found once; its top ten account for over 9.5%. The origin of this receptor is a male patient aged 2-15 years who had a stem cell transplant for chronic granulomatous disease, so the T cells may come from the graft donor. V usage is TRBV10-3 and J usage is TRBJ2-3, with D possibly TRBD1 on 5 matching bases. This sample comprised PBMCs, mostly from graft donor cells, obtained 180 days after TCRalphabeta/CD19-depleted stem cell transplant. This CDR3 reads CAISDRVGAADTQYF. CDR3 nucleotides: TGTGCCATCAGTGACAGGGTAGGCGCGGCAGATACGCAGTATTTT.